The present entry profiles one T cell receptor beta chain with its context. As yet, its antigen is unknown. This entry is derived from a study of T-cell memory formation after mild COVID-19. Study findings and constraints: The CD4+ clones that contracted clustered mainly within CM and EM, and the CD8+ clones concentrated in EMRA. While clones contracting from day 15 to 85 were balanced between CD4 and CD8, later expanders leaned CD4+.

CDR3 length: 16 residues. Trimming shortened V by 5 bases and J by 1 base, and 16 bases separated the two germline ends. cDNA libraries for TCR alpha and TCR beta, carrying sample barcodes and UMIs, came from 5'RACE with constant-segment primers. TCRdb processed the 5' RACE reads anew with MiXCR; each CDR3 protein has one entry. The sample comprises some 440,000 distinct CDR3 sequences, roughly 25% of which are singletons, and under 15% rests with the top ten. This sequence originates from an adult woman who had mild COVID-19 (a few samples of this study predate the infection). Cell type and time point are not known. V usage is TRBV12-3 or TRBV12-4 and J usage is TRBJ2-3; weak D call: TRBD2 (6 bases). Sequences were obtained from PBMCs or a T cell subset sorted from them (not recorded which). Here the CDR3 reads CASSHKFGGGTDTQYF. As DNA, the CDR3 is TGTGCCAGCAGTCACAAGTTTGGCGGGGGCACAGATACGCAGTATTTT.